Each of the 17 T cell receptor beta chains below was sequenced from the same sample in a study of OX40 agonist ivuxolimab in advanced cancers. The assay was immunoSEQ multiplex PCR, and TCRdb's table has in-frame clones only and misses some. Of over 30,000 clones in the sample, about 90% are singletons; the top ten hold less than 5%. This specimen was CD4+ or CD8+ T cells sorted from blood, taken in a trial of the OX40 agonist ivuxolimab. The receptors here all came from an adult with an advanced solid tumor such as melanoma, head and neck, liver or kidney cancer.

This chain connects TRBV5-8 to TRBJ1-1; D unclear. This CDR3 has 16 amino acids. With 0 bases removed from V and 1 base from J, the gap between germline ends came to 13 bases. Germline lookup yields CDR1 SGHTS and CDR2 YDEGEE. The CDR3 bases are TGTGCCAGCAGCTTGGGACACGGGGTTCCGAACACTGAAGCTTTCTTT. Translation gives CASSLGHGVPNTEAFF.

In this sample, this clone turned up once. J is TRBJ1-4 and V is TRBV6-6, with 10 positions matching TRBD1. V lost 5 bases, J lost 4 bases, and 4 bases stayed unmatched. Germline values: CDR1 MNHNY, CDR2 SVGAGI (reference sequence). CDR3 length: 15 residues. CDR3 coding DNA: TGTGCCAGCAGTACTAGGACAGGGGGTAATGAAAAACTGTTTTTT. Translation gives CASSTRTGGNEKLFF.

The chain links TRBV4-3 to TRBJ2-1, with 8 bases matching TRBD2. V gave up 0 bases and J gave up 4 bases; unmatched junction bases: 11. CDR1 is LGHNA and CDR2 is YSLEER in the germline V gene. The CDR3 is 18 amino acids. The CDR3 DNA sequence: TGCGCCAGCAGCCAAGAACGAGACGGGGGGGAAACTTACAATGAGCAGTTCTTC. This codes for CASSQERDGGETYNEQFF.

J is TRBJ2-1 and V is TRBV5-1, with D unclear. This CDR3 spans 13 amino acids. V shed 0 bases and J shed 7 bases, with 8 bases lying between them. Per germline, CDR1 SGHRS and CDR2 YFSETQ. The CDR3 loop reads CASSLALENEQFF. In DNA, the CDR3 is TGCGCCAGCAGCTTGGCCCTGGAGAATGAGCAGTTCTTC.

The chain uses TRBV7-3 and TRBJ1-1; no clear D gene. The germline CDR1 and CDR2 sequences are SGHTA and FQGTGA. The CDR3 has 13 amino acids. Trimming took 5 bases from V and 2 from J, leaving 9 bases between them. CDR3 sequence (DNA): TGTGCCAGCAGCCCTGACACCAACACTGAAGCTTTCTTT. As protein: CASSPDTNTEAFF.

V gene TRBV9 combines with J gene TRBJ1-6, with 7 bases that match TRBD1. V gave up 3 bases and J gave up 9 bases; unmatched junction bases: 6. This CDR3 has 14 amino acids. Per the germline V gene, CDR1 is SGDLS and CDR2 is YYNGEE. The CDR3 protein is CASSGQGGSSPLHF. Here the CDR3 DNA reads TGTGCCAGCAGCGGACAGGGTGGGAGTTCACCCCTCCACTTT. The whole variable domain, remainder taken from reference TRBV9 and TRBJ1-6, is DSGVTQTPKHLITATGQRVTLRCSPRSGDLSVYWYQQSLDQGLQFLIQYYNGEERAKGNILERFSAQQFPDLHSELNLSSLELGDSALYFCASSGQGGSSPLHFGNGTRLTVT.

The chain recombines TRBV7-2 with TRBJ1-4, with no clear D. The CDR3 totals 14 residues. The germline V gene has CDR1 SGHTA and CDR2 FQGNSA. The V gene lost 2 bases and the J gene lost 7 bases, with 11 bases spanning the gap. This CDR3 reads CASSLNPRSEKLFF. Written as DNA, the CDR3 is TGTGCCAGCAGCTTAAATCCCCGGAGTGAAAAACTGTTTTTT.

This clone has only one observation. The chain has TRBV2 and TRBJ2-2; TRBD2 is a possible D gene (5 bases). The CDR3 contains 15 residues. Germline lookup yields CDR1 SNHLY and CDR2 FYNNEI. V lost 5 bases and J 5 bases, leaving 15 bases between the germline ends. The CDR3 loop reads CASSFEEVPTGELFF. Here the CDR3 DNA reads TGTGCCAGCAGTTTCGAGGAGGTTCCGACCGGGGAGCTGTTTTTT.

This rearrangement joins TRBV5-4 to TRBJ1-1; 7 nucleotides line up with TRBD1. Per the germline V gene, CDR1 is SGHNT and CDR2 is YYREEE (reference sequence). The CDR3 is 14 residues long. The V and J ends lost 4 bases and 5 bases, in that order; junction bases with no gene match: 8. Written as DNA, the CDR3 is TGTGCCAGCAGCCAGCAGGGGGTGAGAACTGAAGCTTTCTTT. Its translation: CASSQQGVRTEAFF.

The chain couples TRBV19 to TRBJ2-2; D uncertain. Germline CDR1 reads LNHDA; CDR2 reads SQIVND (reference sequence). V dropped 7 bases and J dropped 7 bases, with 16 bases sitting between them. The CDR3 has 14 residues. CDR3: CASTDTLGSGELFF. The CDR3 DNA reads TGTGCCAGTACTGACACGCTCGGAAGCGGGGAGCTGTTTTTT.

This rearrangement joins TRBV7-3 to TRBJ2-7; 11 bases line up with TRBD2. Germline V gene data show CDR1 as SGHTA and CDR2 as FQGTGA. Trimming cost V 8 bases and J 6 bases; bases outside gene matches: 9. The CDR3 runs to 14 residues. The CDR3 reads CASASTSGSGEQYF. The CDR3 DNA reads TGTGCCAGCGCGTCTACTAGCGGGAGTGGCGAGCAGTACTTC. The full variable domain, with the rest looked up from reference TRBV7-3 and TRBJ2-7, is GAGVSQTPSNKVTEKGKYVELRCDPISGHTALYWYRQSLGQGPEFLIYFQGTGAADDSGLPNDRFFAVRPEGSVSTLKIQRTERGDSAVYLCASASTSGSGEQYFGPGTRLTVT.

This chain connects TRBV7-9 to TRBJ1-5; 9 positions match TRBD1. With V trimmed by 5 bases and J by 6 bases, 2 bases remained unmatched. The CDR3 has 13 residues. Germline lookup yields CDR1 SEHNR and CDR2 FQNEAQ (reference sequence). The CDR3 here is CASSGTGSQPQHF. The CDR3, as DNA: TGTGCCAGCAGCGGGACAGGGTCTCAGCCCCAGCATTTT.

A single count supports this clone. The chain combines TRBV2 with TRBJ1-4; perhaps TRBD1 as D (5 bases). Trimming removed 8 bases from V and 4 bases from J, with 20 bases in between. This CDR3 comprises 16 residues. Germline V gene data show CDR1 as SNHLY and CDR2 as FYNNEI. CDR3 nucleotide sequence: TGTGCCAGCGGGGGTGGAGTGTCCCGGTTTAATGAAAAACTGTTTTTT. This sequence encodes CASGGGVSRFNEKLFF.

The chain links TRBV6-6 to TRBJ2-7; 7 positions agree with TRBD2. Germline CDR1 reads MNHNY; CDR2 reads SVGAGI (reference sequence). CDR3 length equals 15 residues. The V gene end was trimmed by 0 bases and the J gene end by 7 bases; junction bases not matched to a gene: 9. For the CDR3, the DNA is TGTGCCAGCAGTTACTCGGGAGGGTTTAGTGGGGAGCAGTACTTC. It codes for CASSYSGGFSGEQYF.

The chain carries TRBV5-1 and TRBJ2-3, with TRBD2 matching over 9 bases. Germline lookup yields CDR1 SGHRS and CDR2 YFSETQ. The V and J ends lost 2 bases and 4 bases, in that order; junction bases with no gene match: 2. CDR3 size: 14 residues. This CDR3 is CASSFRLAADTQYF. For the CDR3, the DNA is TGCGCCAGCAGCTTTAGACTAGCGGCAGATACGCAGTATTTT.

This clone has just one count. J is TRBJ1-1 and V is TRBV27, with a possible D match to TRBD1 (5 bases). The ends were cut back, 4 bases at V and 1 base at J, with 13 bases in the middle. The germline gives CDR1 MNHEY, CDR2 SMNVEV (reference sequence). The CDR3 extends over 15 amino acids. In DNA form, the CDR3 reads TGTGCCAGCAGTTCCCCATCAAGGGGGAACACTGAAGCTTTCTTT. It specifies CASSSPSRGNTEAFF.

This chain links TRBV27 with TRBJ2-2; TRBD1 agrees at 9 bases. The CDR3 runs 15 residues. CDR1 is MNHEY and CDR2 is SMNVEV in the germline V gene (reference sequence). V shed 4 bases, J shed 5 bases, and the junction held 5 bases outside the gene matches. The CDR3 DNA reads TGTGCCAGCAGTTCCTCGACAGGGGGGACCGGGGAGCTGTTTTTT. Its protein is CASSSSTGGTGELFF.